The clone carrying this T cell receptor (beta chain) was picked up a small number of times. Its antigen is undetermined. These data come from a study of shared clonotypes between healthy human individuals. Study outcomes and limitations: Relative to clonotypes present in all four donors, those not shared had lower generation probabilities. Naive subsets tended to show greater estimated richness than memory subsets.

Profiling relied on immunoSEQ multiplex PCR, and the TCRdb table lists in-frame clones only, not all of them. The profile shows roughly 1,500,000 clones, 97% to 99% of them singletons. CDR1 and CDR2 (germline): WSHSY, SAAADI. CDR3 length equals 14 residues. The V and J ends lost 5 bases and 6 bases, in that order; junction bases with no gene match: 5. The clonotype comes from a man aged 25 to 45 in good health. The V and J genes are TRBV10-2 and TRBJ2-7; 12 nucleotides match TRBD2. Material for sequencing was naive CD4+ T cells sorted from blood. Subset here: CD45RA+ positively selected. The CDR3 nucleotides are TGCGCCAGCAGTCCCACGACTAGCGGGAGCGAGCAGTACTTC. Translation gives CASSPTTSGSEQYF.